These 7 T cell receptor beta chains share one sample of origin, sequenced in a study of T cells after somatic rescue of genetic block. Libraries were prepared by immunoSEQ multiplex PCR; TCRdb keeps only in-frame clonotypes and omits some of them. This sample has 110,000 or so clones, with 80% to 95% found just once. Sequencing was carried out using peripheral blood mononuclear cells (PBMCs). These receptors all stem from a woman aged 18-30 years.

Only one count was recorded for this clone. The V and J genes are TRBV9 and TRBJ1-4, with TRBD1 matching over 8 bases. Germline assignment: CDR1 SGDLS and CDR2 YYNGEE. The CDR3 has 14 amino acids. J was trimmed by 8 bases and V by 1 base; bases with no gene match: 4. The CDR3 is CASSVQGANEKLFF. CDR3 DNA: TGTGCCAGCAGCGTACAGGGGGCGAACGAAAAACTGTTTTTT.

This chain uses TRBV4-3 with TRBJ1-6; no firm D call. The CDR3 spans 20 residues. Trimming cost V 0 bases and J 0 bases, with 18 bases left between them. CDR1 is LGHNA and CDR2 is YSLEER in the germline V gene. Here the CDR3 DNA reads TGCGCCAGCAGCCAAGATGTCGGGAGTTCTACTAGCTCCTATAATTCACCCCTCCACTTT. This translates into CASSQDVGSSTSSYNSPLHF.

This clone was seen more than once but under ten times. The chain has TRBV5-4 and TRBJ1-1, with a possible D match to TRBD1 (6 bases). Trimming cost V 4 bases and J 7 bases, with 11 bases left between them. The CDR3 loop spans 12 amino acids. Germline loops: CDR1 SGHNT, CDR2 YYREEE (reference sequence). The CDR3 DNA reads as TGTGCCAGCAGCGGACTAGGGGGTGAAGCTTTCTTT. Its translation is CASSGLGGEAFF.

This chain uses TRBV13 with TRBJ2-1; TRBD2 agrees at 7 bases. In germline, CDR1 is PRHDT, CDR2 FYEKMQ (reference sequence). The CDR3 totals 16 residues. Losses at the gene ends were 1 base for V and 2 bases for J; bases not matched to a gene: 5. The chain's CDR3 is CASSLEASGAYNEQFF. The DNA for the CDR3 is TGTGCCAGCAGCTTAGAGGCTAGCGGCGCCTACAATGAGCAGTTCTTC.

The CDR3 sequence is CASGDSHNYGYTF. The CDR3, as DNA: TGTGCCAGTGGGGACAGTCACAACTATGGCTACACCTTC. This rearrangement joins TRBV28 to TRBJ1-2, with 7 bases identical to TRBD1. Germline CDR1 MDHEN, CDR2 SYDVKM. The V gene end was trimmed by 9 bases and the J gene end by 2 bases; junction bases not matched to a gene: 6. This CDR3 region has 13 residues.

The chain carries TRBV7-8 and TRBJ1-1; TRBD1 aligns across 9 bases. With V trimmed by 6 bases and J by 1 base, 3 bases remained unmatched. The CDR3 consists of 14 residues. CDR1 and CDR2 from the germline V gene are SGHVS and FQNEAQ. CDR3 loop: CASRGQGGNTEAFF. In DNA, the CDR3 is TGTGCCAGCAGGGGACAGGGTGGGAACACTGAAGCTTTCTTT.

CDR3 region: CATSRQTWGGNQPQHF. In DNA, the CDR3 is TGTGCCACCAGCAGACAAACTTGGGGGGGCAATCAGCCCCAGCATTTT. The chain combines TRBV15 with TRBJ1-5, with D tentatively TRBD1 (5 bases). Per the germline V gene, CDR1 is LNHNV and CDR2 is YYDKDF (reference sequence). This CDR3 contains 16 residues. Trimming took off 2 bases at V and 2 bases at J, with 13 bases between the two ends.